The T cell receptor (beta chain) described here comes from a study of CD8 T cells in Susac syndrome. Sequencing of TCR beta was undertaken in CD8+ and CD4+ T cells derived from blood. FACS was used to enrich TEMRA cells, whereas the CD8+ and CD4+ T cells were obtained by negative isolation. The CDR3 consists of 15 residues. The germline CDR1 and CDR2 sequences are LNHDA and SQIVND (reference sequence). Trimming at V came to 6 bases and at J to 1 base, leaving 8 bases not matched to a gene. Reverse transcription of about 0.45 to 1 ug RNA was performed with random hexamers. With immunoSEQ multiplex PCR, TCR beta CDR3 was amplified across 54 Vbeta and 13 Jbeta. TCRdb called the immunoSEQ multiplex PCR reads again in MiXCR, with one record for every CDR3 protein. The sample holds roughly 110,000 distinct CDR3 sequences; 80% to 95% are singletons and the top ten take about 0.14%.

The material sequenced was CD4+ T cells from PBMCs. This receptor was taken from a human donor in good health. This chain uses TRBV19 with TRBJ1-1, with 7 bases aligning to TRBD1. CDR3 residues: CASRKEQGTNTEAFF. The CDR3 DNA reads as TGTGCCAGTAGGAAAGAACAGGGGACGAACACTGAAGCTTTCTTT. Full variable domain (remainder filled in from reference TRBV19 and TRBJ1-1): DGGITQSPKYLFRKEGQNVTLSCEQNLNHDAMYWYRQDPGQGLRLIYYSQIVNDFQKGDIAEGYSVSREKKESFPLTVTSAQKNPTAFYLCASRKEQGTNTEAFFGQGTRLTVV.